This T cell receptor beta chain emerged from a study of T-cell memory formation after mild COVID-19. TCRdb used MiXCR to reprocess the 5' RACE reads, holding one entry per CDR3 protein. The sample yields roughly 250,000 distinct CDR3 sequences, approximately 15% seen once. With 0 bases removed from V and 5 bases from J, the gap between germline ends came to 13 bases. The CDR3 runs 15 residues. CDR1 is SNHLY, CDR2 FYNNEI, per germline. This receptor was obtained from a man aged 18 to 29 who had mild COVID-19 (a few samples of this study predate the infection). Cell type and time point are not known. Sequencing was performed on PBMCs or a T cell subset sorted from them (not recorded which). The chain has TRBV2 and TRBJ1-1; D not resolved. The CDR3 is CASSEALMGRTEAFF. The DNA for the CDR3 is TGTGCCAGCAGTGAAGCGCTTATGGGGAGGACTGAAGCTTTCTTT. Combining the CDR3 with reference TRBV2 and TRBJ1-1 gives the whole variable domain EPEVTQTPSHQVTQMGQEVILRCVPISNHLYFYWYRQILGQKVEFLVSFYNNEISEKSEIFDDQFSVERPDGSNFTLKIRSTKLEDSAMYFCASSEALMGRTEAFFGQGTRLTVV.